The clone carrying this TCR beta chain has a single count. The record originates from a study of blood T cell repertoires in COVID-19. Turning to the study itself: The analysed material was cDNA or gDNA that came from T cells, B-cell-depleted T cells, or PBMCs.

Data came from immunoSEQ multiplex PCR; TCRdb stores just in-frame clones and leaves some out. The sample has hundreds of thousands of clones, 87% seen once. The specimen was peripheral blood. The source of this sequence is a man aged 55 to 69 who had recovered from COVID-19.

The CDR3 region is CASSLPSGGSTDTQYF. The CDR3 DNA reads as TGTGCCAGCAGCCTTCCAAGCGGGGGGAGCACAGATACGCAGTATTTT. The V call is TRBV4-2, the J call TRBJ2-3; 9 nucleotides line up with TRBD2. The ends lost 4 bases at V and 0 bases at J; junction bases unmatched: 5. The V gene's germline CDR1 is LGHNA and CDR2 YNFKEQ. The CDR3 contains 16 residues.